Below, 19 T cell receptor beta chains from the same sample are listed, as sequenced in a study of tumor-infiltrating lymphocytes in primary liver carcinoma. A constant-region primer served to make TCR beta cDNA from around 500 ng total RNA. ARM-PCR was slightly modified, and three nested multiplex PCR rounds with it gave rise to the TCR beta libraries. The first two PCR rounds, nine to ten cycles each, used TRBV1-TRBV30 forward primers and a C-beta reverse primer. MiXCR was run by TCRdb on the multiplex PCR reads, yielding one entry per CDR3 protein. The sample consists of fewer than 85,000 distinct CDR3 sequences, roughly 69% of them appearing once. Total RNA and DNA came together from approximately 20-30 mg of bulk tissue without cell sorting. The sample comprised tumor-adjacent normal liver tissue. The receptors here all came from a man aged 35 to 55 with primary liver carcinoma and hepatitis B virus infection.

The chain employs TRBV4-1 and TRBJ2-3; no reliable D call. The V end was cut by 1 base, the J end by 12 bases, with 17 bases between. The CDR3 is made up of 14 amino acids. In germline, CDR1 is MGHRA, CDR2 YSYEKL. The CDR3 region is CASSQGSVWATQYF. As DNA, the CDR3 is TGCGCCAGCAGCCAAGGCTCGGTGTGGGCTACACAGTATTTT.

Concerning this clonotype: Lacking the conserved final phenylalanine or tryptophan, this CDR3 likely reflects a read error. V gene TRBV12-3 or TRBV12-4 combines with J gene TRBJ2-2; TRBD1 aligns across 11 bases. The CDR3 has 17 amino acids. V dropped 5 bases and J dropped 0; count of bases not matched to a gene: 5. The chain's CDR3 is CASSLWTGGANTGELFS. The CDR3 DNA follows: TGTGCCAGCAGTCTTTGGACAGGGGGCGCGAACACCGGGGAGCTGTTTTCT.

As concerns this clonotype: A much more abundant neighbour one base away suggests this may be a read error. In nucleotides, the CDR3 is TGCAGCGTTGACGGGGCTAGCGGGAGGGCATGGGAGCAGTTCTTC. Translating it yields CSVDGASGRAWEQFF. The rearrangement uses TRBV29-1 and TRBJ2-1; TRBD2 matches 12 bases. Trimming cost V 3 bases and J 10 bases; bases outside gene matches: 10. CDR3 length: 15 residues. Germline loops: CDR1 SQVTM, CDR2 ANQGSEA.

On this clonotype itself: Since no conserved phenylalanine or tryptophan closes the CDR3, a read error is the likely cause. This chain connects TRBV6-6 to TRBJ1-2, with 7 bases lining up with TRBD1. Germline CDR1 MNHNY, CDR2 SVGAGI (reference sequence). Trimming removed 6 bases from V and 3 bases from J; junction bases left unmatched: 4. CDR3 length equals 13 residues. The CDR3 loop reads CASSSGTDYGYTY. In nucleotides, the CDR3 is TGTGCCAGCAGCTCCGGGACAGACTATGGCTACACCTAT.

Ten or more counts support this clonotype. This chain joins TRBV6-6 and TRBJ2-3; TRBD2 matches 10 bases. V lost 3 bases and J lost 6; bases outside the gene matches: 9. CDR1 MNHNY and CDR2 SVGAGI come from the germline V gene (reference sequence). The CDR3 consists of 16 residues. CDR3 bases: TGTGCCAGCAGTTATAGGGCTAGCGGGAGTACGGATACGCAGTATTTT. Its protein product is CASSYRASGSTDTQYF.

The rearrangement joins TRBV6-5 to TRBJ2-7; TRBD1 might be the D (7 bases). There are 16 residues in the CDR3. The V end lost 11 bases, the J end lost 10 bases, and 33 bases lay between the germline ends. Germline V lookup: CDR1 MNHEY, CDR2 SVGAGI. Here the CDR3 DNA reads TGTGCCGGGAGGCCCGGACAGGCAGCATCCTTTTACAAACAGTACTTC. This translates into CAGRPGQAASFYKQYF.

With regard to this clonotype: At one end, the junction sequence differs from germline, possibly due to a read error. The chain uses TRBV11-2 and TRBJ2-1; 12 bases line up with TRBD2. The CDR3 covers 15 residues. Germline V gives CDR1 SGHAT, CDR2 FQNNGV. CDR3 coding DNA: TGTGCCAGCAGCTCGGGACTAGCGGGTTCGGACGAGCAGCTCTTC. Amino acids: CASSSGLAGSDEQLF.

A word on this clonotype: The germline gene is not matched at one end of the junction; a read error may be the cause. The chain has TRBV11-2 and TRBJ2-7, with D uncertain. Germline assignment: CDR1 SGHAT and CDR2 FQNNGV. CDR3 length equals 13 residues. Written as DNA, the CDR3 is TGTGCCAGCAGCTTTGACACCACCTACGGGCAGCACTTC. It encodes CASSFDTTYGQHF.

The chain joins TRBV6-6 to TRBJ2-1; the D is unclear. The CDR3 loop spans 17 amino acids. The V gene lost 5 bases and the J gene lost 0 bases, with 17 bases spanning the gap. Germline V gives CDR1 MNHNY, CDR2 SVGAGI (reference sequence). The CDR3, as DNA: TGTGCCAGCAGTCCCACGGATACGCGTGGCTCCTACAATGAGCAGTTCTTC. This encodes CASSPTDTRGSYNEQFF.

Note on this clonotype: Given a much more abundant clone one base away, this may be a read error. The conserved phenylalanine or tryptophan is not found at the CDR3 terminus, so this likely reflects a read error. J is TRBJ2-1 and V is TRBV24-1, with 7 bases aligning to TRBD2. CDR3 size: 13 residues. Germline V gene lookup returns CDR1 KGHDR and CDR2 SFDVKD. Germline trimming cut 6 bases from V and 6 bases from J; bases unmatched to any gene: 4. As DNA, the CDR3 is TGTGCCACCAGTCCGAGCGGGGCCAATGAGCAGTTCTTA. Translating it yields CATSPSGANEQFL.

This clonotype was counted only a few times. Here the CDR3 omits its conserved ending phenylalanine or tryptophan, so a read error is the likely source. The rearrangement links TRBV12-3 or TRBV12-4 to TRBJ1-1; no definite D call. Trimming shortened V by 6 bases and J by 4 bases, and 15 bases separated the two germline ends. This CDR3 has 14 residues. CDR3 in amino acids: CASRSTGRVTEAFL. In DNA form, the CDR3 reads TGTGCCAGCAGGTCGACGGGAAGGGTCACTGAAGCTTTCCTT.

Details on this clonotype: One end of the junction does not line up with germline, which may come from a read error. V is TRBV11-2 and J is TRBJ2-2; D is possibly TRBD2 (6 bases). CDR3 length: 13 residues. Germline values: CDR1 SGHAT, CDR2 FQNNGV. CDR3 protein: CASSLLETRELFF. CDR3 bases: TGTGCCAGCAGCTTACTAGAGACCCGGGAGCTCTTTTTT.

Only one count was recorded for this clonotype. One end of the junction is discordant with germline, which a read error may explain. The genes are TRBV5-1 and TRBJ1-1; perhaps TRBD1 as D (6 bases). This CDR3 contains 17 residues. Germline V gene data show CDR1 as SGHRS and CDR2 as YFSETQ. CDR3 nucleotides: TGCGTCAGCAGCTTGAGAGCAACAGGGATGTTGAACACTGAAGCATTCTTT. This encodes CVSSLRATGMLNTEAFF.

This clonotype has more than one count but fewer than ten. The J gene is TRBJ2-7, the V gene TRBV28; 8 positions match TRBD1. Germline V gene lookup returns CDR1 MDHEN and CDR2 SYDVKM. The length of the CDR3 is 15 residues. The junction had 10 bases not matched to a gene; V was cut back by 6 bases and J by 3 bases. The CDR3 bases are TGTGCCAGCAGCCCCGGGACAGGAGTCTTCTACGAGCAGTACTTC. Residues: CASSPGTGVFYEQYF.

For this clonotype: With a much larger clone just one base away, this may be a read error. The chain is built from TRBV28 and TRBJ1-6; D remains unclear. CDR1 MDHEN and CDR2 SYDVKM come from the germline V gene. This CDR3 comprises 12 residues. The CDR3 coding sequence is TGTACCAGCAGTTTTGCAGGCCATGACCTCCACTTT. Its protein product is CTSSFAGHDLHF.

There are a few counts of this clonotype. The chain employs TRBV12-3 or TRBV12-4 and TRBJ2-1, with a possible D match to TRBD2 (7 bases). V was cut by 6 bases and J by 8 bases, with 14 bases left in between. This CDR3 has 13 residues. CDR3 protein: CASSEGGRDEQFF. The CDR3, as DNA: TGTGCCAGCAGCGAGGGGGGGAGGGATGAGCAGTTCTTC.

In this sample, this clonotype turned up a few times. The chain combines TRBV10-3 with TRBJ2-7; 7 nucleotides align to TRBD2. Germline V gene lookup returns CDR1 ENHRY and CDR2 SYGVKD. V trimming: 3 bases; J trimming: 13 bases; junction bases outside the gene matches: 9. This CDR3 spans 12 amino acids. CDR3 amino acids: CAISEAGQGQYF. DNA for the CDR3: TGTGCCATCAGTGAAGCGGGGCAAGGGCAATACTTC.

The gene calls are TRBV7-2 and TRBJ2-3; a weak D match, TRBD2 (6 bases). Trimming shortened V by 5 bases and J by 0 bases, and 15 bases separated the two germline ends. CDR1 is SGHTA, CDR2 FQGNSA, per germline. The CDR3 has 16 amino acids. The CDR3 loop is CASSPRHGGSTDTQYF. The CDR3, as DNA: TGTGCCAGCAGCCCACGACATGGAGGGAGCACAGATACGCAGTATTTT.

In the case of this clonotype: This may come from a read error, since a much larger clone is one base off. The genes are TRBV2 and TRBJ2-3, with D maybe TRBD2 (6 bases). Germline assignment: CDR1 SNHLY and CDR2 FYNNEI. CDR3 length: 12 residues. The CDR3 region has the DNA TGTGTCAGCATCCCCGGGGGAGATACGCAGTATTTT. It encodes CVSIPGGDTQYF.